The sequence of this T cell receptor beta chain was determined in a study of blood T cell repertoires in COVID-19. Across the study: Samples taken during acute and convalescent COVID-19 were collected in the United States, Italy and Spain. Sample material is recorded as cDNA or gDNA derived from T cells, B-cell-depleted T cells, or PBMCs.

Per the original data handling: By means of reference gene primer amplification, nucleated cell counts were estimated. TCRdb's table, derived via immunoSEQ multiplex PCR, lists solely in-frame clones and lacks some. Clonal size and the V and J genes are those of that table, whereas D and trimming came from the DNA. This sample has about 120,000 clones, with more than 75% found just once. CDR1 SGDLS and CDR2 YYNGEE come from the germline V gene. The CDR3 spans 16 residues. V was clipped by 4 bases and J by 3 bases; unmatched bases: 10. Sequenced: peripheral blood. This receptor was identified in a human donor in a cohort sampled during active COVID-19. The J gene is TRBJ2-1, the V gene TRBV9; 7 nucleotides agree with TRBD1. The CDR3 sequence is CASSKAPGQNYNEQFF. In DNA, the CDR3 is TGTGCCAGCAGCAAAGCCCCGGGACAGAACTACAATGAGCAGTTCTTC. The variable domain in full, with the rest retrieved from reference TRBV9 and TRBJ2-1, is DSGVTQTPKHLITATGQRVTLRCSPRSGDLSVYWYQQSLDQGLQFLIQYYNGEERAKGNILERFSAQQFPDLHSELNLSSLELGDSALYFCASSKAPGQNYNEQFFGPGTRLTVL.